This TCR beta chain appears in the sequencing data of a study of blood T cell repertoires in COVID-19. The CDR3 totals 13 residues. Germline values: CDR1 SGHVS, CDR2 FNYEAQ. V was cut by 2 bases and J by 6 bases, with 7 bases left in between. Some clones are missing from TCRdb's copy, which holds only in-frame ones; the method was immunoSEQ multiplex PCR. The sample includes approximately 110,000 clones, roughly 88% of them seen just once. The rearrangement joins TRBV7-6 to TRBJ2-2; D remains unclear. The sequenced material came from peripheral blood. The receptor was derived from a woman aged 45 to 65 with active or convalescent COVID-19. The CDR3 region is CASSLTVAGELFF. The DNA for the CDR3 is TGTGCCAGCAGCTTAACAGTTGCCGGGGAGCTGTTTTTT. Drawing the rest from reference TRBV7-6 and TRBJ2-2, the complete variable domain is GAGVSQSPRYKVTKRGQDVALRCDPISGHVSLYWYRQALGQGPEFLTYFNYEAQQDKSGLPNDRFSAERPEGSISTLTIQRTEQRDSAMYRCASSLTVAGELFFGEGSRLTVL.